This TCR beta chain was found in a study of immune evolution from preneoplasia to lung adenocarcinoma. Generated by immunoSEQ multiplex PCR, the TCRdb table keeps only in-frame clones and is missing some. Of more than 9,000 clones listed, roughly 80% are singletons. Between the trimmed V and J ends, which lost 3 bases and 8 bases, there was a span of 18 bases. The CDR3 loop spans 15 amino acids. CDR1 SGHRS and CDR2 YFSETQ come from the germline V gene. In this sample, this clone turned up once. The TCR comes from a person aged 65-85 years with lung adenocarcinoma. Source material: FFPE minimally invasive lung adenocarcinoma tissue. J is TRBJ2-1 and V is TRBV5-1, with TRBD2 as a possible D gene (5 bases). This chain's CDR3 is CASSSGLISFYEQFF. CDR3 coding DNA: TGCGCCAGCAGCTCTGGACTCATTAGTTTCTATGAGCAGTTCTTC.